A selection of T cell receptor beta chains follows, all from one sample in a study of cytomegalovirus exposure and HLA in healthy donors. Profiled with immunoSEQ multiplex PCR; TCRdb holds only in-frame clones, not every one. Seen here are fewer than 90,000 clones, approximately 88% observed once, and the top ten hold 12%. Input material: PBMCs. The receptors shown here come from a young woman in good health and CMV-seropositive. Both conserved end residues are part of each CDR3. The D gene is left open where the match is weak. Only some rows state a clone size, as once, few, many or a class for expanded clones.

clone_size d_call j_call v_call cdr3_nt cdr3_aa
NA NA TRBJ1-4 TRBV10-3 TGTGCCATCAGTGACCTAGGGGGAACTAATGAAAAACTGTTTTTT CAISDLGGTNEKLFF
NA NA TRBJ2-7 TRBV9 TGTGCCAGCAGCCCAGGGGTTTCCTATTTCGAGCAGTACTTC CASSPGVSYFEQYF
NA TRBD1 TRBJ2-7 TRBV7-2 TGTGCCAGCAGCTTAGAGGGACAGGGTCTCACCTACGAGCAGTACTTC CASSLEGQGLTYEQYF
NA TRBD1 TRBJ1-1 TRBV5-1 TGCGCCAGCAGCTCCACAGGGGTTAACACTGAAGCTTTCTTT CASSSTGVNTEAFF
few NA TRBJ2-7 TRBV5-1 TGCGCCAGCAGCACAGGACATCTGTACGAGCAGTACTTC CASSTGHLYEQYF
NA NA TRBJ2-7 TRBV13 TGTGCCAGCAGCCATACCACGTCGATCGGCGAGCAGTACTTC CASSHTTSIGEQYF
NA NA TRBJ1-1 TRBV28 TGTGCCAGCAGTTTTCAGGGTTCGGTAGTGAACACTGAAGCTTTCTTT CASSFQGSVVNTEAFF
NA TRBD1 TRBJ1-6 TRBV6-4 TGTGCCAGCAGTGAAGGACAGGATAATTCACCCCTCCACTTT CASSEGQDNSPLHF
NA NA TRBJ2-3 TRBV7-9 TGTGCCAGCAGCTTTCTATTGGATACGCAGTATTTT CASSFLLDTQYF
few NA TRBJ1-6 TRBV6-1 TGTGCCAGCTATGACAGTGAAAATTCACCCCTCCACTTT CASYDSENSPLHF
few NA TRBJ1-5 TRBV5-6 TGTGCCAGCAGCTTCGGTAACAATCAGCCCCAGCATTTT CASSFGNNQPQHF
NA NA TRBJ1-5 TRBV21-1 TGTGCCAGCACCGGGACAGGGGGCCAGCCCCAGCATTTT CASTGTGGQPQHF
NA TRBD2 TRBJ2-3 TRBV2 TGTGCCAGCAGTGAAGTTGGCGGGGGGGCCACAGATACGCAGTATTTT CASSEVGGGATDTQYF
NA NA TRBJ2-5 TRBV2 TGTGCCAGCAGTGAATGGACGGGGAAGGGAGAGACCCAGTACTTC CASSEWTGKGETQYF
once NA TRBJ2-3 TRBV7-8 TGTGCCAGCAGCTTAGCGGGCAGGCCAACAGATACGCAGTATTTT CASSLAGRPTDTQYF
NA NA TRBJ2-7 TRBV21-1 TGTGCCAGCACCAAAATCGGACAAATCTCCATCTACGAGCAGTACTTC CASTKIGQISIYEQYF
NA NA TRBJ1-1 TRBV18 TGTGCCAGCTCACCAGGGCGGGCGAACACTGAAGCTTTCTTT CASSPGRANTEAFF
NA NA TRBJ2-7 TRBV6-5 TGTGCCAGCAGTTTAGGTTCAGGGATCACCTACGAGCAGTACTTC CASSLGSGITYEQYF
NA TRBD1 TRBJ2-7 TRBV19 TGTGCCAGTAGTATCACCGGGACAGGGGGTGGTGAAGGGCAGTACTTC CASSITGTGGGEGQYF
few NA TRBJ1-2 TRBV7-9 TGTGCCAGCAGCTTCATCCTCCAACCCGGGACAACCCATGGCTACACCTTC CASSFILQPGTTHGYTF
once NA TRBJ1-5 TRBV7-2 TGTGCCAGCAGCTTAGCTAGAGATCAGCCCCAGCATTTT CASSLARDQPQHF
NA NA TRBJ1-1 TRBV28 TGTGCCAGCAGCTCCCGCTGGACAGAGGCTAACACTGAAGCTTTCTTT CASSSRWTEANTEAFF
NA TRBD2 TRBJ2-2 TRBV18 TGTGCCAGCTCACCACCTGTCCTAGCGGGGGGACCCGGGGAGCTGTTTTTT CASSPPVLAGGPGELFF
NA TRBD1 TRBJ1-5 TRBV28 TGTGCCAGCAGTCCTGGGACAGGGGGCTATAGCAATCAGCCCCAGCATTTT CASSPGTGGYSNQPQHF
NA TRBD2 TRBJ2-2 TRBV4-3 TGCGCCAGCAGAGACGGGGGGGCGTCCGGGGAGCTGTTTTTT CASRDGGASGELFF
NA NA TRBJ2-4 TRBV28 TGTGCCAGCAGTACAGGGGCCAAAAACATTCAGTACTTC CASSTGAKNIQYF
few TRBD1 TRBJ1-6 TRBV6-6 TGTGCCGGCAAGGACAGGGATAATTCACCCCTCCACTTT CAGKDRDNSPLHF
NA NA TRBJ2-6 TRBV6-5 TGTGCCAGCAGTTATCTGCGGTCTGGGGCCAACGTCCTGACTTTC CASSYLRSGANVLTF
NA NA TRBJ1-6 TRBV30 TGTGCCTGGAGGACTGGTTCACCCCTCCACTTT CAWRTGSPLHF
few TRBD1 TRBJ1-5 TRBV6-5 TGTGCCAGCAGTTACTCGGGACAGGACAATCAGCCCCAGCATTTT CASSYSGQDNQPQHF
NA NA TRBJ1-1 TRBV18 TGTGCCAGCTCACCACCGGCGGTGAACACTGAAGCTTTCTTT CASSPPAVNTEAFF
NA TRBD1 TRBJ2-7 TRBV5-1 TGCGCCAGCAGCGAGGGACAGGGGGCGCCCTACGAGCAGTACTTC CASSEGQGAPYEQYF
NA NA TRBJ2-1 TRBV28 TGTGCCAGCAGTGACTCCGCGGGGTGGGGGAATGAGCAGTTCTTC CASSDSAGWGNEQFF
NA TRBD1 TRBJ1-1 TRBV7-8 TGTGCCAGCAGCTTAGCTATCCAGGGGGCCTACACTGAAGCTTTCTTT CASSLAIQGAYTEAFF
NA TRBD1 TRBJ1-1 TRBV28 TGTGCCAGCAGTTTCTGGACAGGGAGCAACGTGAACACTGAAGCTTTCTTT CASSFWTGSNVNTEAFF
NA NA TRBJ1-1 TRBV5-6 TGTGCCAGCAGCCCTTGGACAGCCGAAGCTTTCTTT CASSPWTAEAFF
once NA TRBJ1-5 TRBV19 TGTGCCAGTTCTCAGGTAGGCGCCAATCAGCCCCAGCATTTT CASSQVGANQPQHF
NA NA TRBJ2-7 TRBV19 TGTGCCAGCGGAACGTGGGGCCTCGGAATGGACGAGCAGTACTTC CASGTWGLGMDEQYF
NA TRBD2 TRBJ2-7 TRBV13 TGTGCCAGCAGCTCCGCCGGGACTAGCGGGGGGGAATTCTACGAGCAGTACTTC CASSSAGTSGGEFYEQYF
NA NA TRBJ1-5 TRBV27 TGTGCCAGCAGTTTGGCATTCCGGGGGGTTAATAGCAATCAGCCCCAGCATTTT CASSLAFRGVNSNQPQHF
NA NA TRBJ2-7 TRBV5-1 TGCGCCAGCAGCTTGGAGGCAGGGGGGACCTACGAGCAGTACTTC CASSLEAGGTYEQYF
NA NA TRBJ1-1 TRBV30 TGTGCCTGGAGTGCCACCCTATATCAAGCTTTCTTT CAWSATLYQAFF
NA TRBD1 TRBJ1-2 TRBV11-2 TGTGCCAGCAGCTTCAGGGGGAATAACTATGGCTACACCTTC CASSFRGNNYGYTF
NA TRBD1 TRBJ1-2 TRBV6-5 TGTGCCAGCAGTTACTCAGCGACAGGGGCCTATGGCTACACCTTC CASSYSATGAYGYTF
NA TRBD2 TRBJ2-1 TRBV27 TGTGCCAGCAGTTGGCTAGCGGGGGGGCTAAGTTATGAGCAGTTCTTC CASSWLAGGLSYEQFF